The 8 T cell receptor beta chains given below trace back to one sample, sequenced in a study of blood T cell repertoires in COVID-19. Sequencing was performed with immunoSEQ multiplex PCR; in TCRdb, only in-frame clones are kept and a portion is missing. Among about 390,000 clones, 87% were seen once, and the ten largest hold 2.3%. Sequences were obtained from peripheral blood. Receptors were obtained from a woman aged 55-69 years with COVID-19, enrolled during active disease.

This chain's CDR3 is CASSPGSLAGPYEQYF. CDR3 DNA sequence: TGTGCCAGCAGTCCTGGTTCGCTAGCGGGTCCCTACGAGCAGTACTTC. This chain links TRBV14 with TRBJ2-7; 8 bases align to TRBD2. CDR1 SGHDN and CDR2 FVKESK come from the germline V gene. V shed 6 bases and J 2 bases; nucleotides not matched to a gene: 12. The CDR3 sequence is 16 residues long.

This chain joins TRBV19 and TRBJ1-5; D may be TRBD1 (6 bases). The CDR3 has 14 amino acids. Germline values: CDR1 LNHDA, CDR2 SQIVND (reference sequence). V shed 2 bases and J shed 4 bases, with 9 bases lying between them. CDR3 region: CASSILQGNQPQHF. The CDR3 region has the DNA TGTGCCAGTAGTATACTACAGGGAAATCAGCCCCAGCATTTT.

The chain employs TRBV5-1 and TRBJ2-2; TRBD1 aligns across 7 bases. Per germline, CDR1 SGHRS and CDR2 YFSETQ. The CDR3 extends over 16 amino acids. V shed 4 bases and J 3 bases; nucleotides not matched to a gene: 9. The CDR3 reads CASSPTGRMDTGELFF. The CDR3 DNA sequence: TGCGCCAGCAGCCCGACAGGGCGTATGGACACCGGGGAGCTGTTTTTT.

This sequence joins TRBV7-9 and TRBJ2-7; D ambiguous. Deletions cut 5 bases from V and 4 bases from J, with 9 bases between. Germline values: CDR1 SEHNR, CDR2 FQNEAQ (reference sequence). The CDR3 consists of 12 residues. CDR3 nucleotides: TGTGCCAGCAGCGAAATGGCATACGAGCAGTACTTC. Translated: CASSEMAYEQYF. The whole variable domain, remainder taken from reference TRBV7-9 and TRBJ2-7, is DTGVSQNPRHKITKRGQNVTFRCDPISEHNRLYWYRQTLGQGPEFLTYFQNEAQLEKSRLLSDRFSAERPKGSFSTLEIQRTEQGDSAMYLCASSEMAYEQYFGPGTRLTVT.

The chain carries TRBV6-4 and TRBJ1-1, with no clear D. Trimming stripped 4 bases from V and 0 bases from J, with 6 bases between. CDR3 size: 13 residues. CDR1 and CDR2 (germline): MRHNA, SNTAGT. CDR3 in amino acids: CASSVSVNTEAFF. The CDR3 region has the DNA TGTGCCAGCAGTGTGTCGGTGAACACTGAAGCTTTCTTT.

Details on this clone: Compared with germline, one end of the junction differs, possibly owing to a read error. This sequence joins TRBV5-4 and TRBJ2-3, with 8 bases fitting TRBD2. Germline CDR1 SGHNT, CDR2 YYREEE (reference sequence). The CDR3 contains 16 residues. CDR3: CASSLRRGAGTHTQYF. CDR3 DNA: TGTGCCAGCAGCTTGCGGCGGGGGGCGGGCACACATACGCAGTATTTT.

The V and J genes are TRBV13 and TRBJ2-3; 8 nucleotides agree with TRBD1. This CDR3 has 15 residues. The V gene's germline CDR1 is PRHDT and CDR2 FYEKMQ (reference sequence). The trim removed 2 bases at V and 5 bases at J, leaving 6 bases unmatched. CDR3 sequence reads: CASSLIDRGEDTQYF. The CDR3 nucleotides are TGTGCCAGCAGCTTAATCGACAGGGGCGAAGATACGCAGTATTTT.

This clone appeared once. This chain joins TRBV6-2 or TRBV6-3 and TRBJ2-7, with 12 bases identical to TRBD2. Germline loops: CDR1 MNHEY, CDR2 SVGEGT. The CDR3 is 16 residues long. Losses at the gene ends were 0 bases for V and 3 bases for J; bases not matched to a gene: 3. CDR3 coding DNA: TGTGCCAGCAGTTACTCCCTAGCGGGGGGGAACTACGAGCAGTACTTC. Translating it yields CASSYSLAGGNYEQYF.